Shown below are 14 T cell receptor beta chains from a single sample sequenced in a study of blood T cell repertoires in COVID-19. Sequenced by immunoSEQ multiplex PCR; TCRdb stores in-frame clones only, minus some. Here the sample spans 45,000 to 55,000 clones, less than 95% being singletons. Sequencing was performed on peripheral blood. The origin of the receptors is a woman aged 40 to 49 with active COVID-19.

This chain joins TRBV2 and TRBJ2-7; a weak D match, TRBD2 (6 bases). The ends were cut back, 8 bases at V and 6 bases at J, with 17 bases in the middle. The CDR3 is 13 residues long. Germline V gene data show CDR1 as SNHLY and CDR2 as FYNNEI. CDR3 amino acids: CASLRESTVEQYF. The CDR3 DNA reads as TGTGCCAGCCTTCGGGAGAGCACAGTCGAGCAGTACTTC.

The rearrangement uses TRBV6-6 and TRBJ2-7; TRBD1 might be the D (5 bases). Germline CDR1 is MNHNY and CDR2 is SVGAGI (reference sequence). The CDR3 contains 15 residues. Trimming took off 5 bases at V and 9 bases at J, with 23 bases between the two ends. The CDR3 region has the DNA TGTGCCAGCAGTCCTCAGACAGCCAGTTCTTCGTCGCAGTACTTC. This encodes CASSPQTASSSSQYF.

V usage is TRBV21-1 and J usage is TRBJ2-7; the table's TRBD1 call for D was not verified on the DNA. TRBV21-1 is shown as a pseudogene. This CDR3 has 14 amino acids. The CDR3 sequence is CASSITTVSYEQYF. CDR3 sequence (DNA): TGTGCCAGCAGCATAACGACAGTGTCCTACGAGCAGTACTTC.

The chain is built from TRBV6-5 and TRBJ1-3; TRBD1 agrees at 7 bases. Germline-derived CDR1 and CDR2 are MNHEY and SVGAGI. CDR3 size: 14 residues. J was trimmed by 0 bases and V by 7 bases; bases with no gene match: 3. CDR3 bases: TGTGCCAGCATCCAGGGGGACTCTGGAAACACCATATATTTT. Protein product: CASIQGDSGNTIYF.

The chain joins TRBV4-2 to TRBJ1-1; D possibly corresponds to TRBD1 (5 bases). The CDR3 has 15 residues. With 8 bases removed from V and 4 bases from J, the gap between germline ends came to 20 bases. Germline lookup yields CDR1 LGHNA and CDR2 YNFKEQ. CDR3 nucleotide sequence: TGTGCCAGCGACCCCCGGGGGGAAATCGGCACTGAAGCTTTCTTT. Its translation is CASDPRGEIGTEAFF.

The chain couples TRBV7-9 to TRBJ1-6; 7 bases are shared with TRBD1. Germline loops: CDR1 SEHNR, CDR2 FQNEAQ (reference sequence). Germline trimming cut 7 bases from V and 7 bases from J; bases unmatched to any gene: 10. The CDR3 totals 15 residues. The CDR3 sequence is CASTIHRGANSPLHF. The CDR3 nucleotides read TGTGCCAGCACCATTCACAGGGGCGCCAATTCACCCCTCCACTTT.

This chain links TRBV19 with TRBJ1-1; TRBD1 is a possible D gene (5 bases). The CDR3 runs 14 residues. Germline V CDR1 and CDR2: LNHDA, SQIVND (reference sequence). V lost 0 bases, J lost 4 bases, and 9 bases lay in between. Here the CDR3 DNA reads TGTGCCAGTAGTATAGAGAGGCAGGGCACTGAAGCTTTCTTT. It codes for CASSIERQGTEAFF.

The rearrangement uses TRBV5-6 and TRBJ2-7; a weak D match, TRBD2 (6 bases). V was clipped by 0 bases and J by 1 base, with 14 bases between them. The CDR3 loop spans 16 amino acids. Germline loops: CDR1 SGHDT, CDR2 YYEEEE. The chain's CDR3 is CASSLGPAGWSYEQYF. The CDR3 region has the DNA TGTGCCAGCAGCTTGGGTCCCGCGGGGTGGTCCTACGAGCAGTACTTC. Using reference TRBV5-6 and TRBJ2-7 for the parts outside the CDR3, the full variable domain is DAGVTQSPTHLIKTRGQQVTLRCSPKSGHDTVSWYQQALGQGPQFIFQYYEEEERQRGNFPDRFSGHQFPNYSSELNVNALLLGDSALYLCASSLGPAGWSYEQYFGPGTRLTVT.

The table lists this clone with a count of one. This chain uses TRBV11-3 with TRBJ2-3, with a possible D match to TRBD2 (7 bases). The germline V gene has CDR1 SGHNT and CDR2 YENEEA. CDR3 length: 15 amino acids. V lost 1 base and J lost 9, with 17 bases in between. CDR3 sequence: CASSLGILGGRTQYF. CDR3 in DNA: TGTGCCAGCAGCTTAGGGATCCTCGGGGGGCGGACGCAGTATTTT.

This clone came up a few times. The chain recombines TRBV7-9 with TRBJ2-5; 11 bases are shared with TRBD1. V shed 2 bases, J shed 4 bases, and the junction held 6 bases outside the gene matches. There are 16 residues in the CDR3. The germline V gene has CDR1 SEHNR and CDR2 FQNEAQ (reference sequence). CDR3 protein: CASSLSGTGGGETQYF. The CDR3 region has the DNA TGTGCCAGCAGCTTATCCGGGACAGGGGGTGGAGAGACCCAGTACTTC.

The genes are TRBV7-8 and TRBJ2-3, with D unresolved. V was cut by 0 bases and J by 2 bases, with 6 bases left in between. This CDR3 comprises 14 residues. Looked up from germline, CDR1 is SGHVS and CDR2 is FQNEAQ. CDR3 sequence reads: CASSLARITDTQYF. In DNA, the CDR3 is TGTGCCAGCAGCTTAGCCCGTATCACAGATACGCAGTATTTT.

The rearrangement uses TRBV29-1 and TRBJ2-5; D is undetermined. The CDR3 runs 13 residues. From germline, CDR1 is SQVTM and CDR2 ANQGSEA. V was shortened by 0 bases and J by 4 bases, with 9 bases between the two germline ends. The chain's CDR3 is CSVEDRRPETQYF. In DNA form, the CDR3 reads TGCAGCGTTGAAGATCGGCGGCCAGAGACCCAGTACTTC. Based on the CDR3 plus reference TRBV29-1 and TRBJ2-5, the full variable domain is SAVISQKPSRDICQRGTSLTIQCQVDSQVTMMFWYRQQPGQSLTLIATANQGSEATYESGFVIDKFPISRPNLTFSTLTVSNMSPEDSSIYLCSVEDRRPETQYFGPGTRLLVL.

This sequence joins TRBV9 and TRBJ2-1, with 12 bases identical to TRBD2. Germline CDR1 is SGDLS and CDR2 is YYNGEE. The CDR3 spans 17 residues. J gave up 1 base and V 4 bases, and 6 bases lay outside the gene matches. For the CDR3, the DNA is TGTGCCAGCAGCCTAGCGGGGGGGCCAGGTTCCTACAATGAGCAGTTCTTC. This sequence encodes CASSLAGGPGSYNEQFF.

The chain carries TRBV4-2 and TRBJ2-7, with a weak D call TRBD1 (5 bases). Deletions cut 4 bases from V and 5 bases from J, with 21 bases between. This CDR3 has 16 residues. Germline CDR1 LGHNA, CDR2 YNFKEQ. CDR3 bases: TGTGCCAGCAGCCGCCAGTACAACGCGGACACTAACGAGCAGTACTTC. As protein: CASSRQYNADTNEQYF.